These 21 T cell receptor beta chains were all obtained from the same sample, sequenced in a study of T-cell reconstitution after alpha-beta-depleted transplantation in children. The library targeted TCRbeta and was prepared with unique molecular identifiers. TCRdb re-called the PCR reads with MiXCR, one entry per CDR3 protein. The sample lists roughly 300,000 distinct CDR3 sequences, around a tenth occurring once. The source was peripheral blood, collected 180 days after TCRalphabeta/CD19-depleted stem cell transplant. The receptors shown here come from a male patient between 2 and 10 years old who had a stem cell transplant for chronic granulomatous disease, so the T cells may come from the graft donor.

This clonotype has at least ten counts. The gene calls are TRBV7-3 and TRBJ2-3; D uncertain. This CDR3 has 16 amino acids. V lost 0 bases and J 1 base, leaving 11 bases between the germline ends. Germline V gives CDR1 SGHTA, CDR2 FQGTGA. The CDR3 reads CASSLTPQGRTDTQYF. Here the CDR3 DNA reads TGTGCCAGCAGCTTAACGCCGCAAGGGCGCACAGATACGCAGTATTTT.

This clonotype was observed many times. This chain joins TRBV6-1 and TRBJ2-7; possibly TRBD1 for D (6 bases). Looked up from germline, CDR1 is MNHNS and CDR2 is SASEGT. This CDR3 is built from 13 residues. Trimming pared 6 bases from V and 3 bases from J, leaving 12 bases between. CDR3 residues: CASRPTGLYEQYF. CDR3 bases: TGTGCCAGCAGGCCGACAGGACTCTACGAGCAGTACTTC.

This clonotype was detected ten times or more. The chain combines TRBV6-5 with TRBJ2-7; no clear D. V dropped 6 bases and J dropped 2 bases, with 11 bases sitting between them. CDR1 MNHEY and CDR2 SVGAGI come from the germline V gene. There are 13 residues in the CDR3. CDR3 sequence (DNA): TGTGCCAGCAGACCAACAGTTACCTACGAGCAGTACTTC. It specifies CASRPTVTYEQYF.

This clonotype was detected many times. This chain uses TRBV29-1 with TRBJ2-7; 9 bases line up with TRBD1. Germline V CDR1 and CDR2: SQVTM, ANQGSEA. V gave up 6 bases and J gave up 1 base; unmatched junction bases: 1. This CDR3 contains 12 residues. CDR3 in amino acids: CSVGTGSYEQYF. CDR3 in DNA: TGCAGCGTAGGGACAGGGTCCTACGAGCAGTACTTC.

This clonotype was seen repeatedly, ten times or more. The chain uses TRBV18 and TRBJ1-5; D ambiguous. CDR3 size: 15 residues. Germline CDR1 is KGHSH and CDR2 is LQKENI. Trimming stripped 4 bases from V and 0 bases from J, with 10 bases between. This CDR3 reads CASSREGSSNQPQHF. The CDR3, as DNA: TGTGCCAGCTCACGAGAGGGTAGTAGCAATCAGCCCCAGCATTTT.

This clonotype was recorded at least ten times. This chain links TRBV10-3 with TRBJ1-5; 7 bases align to TRBD1. Unmatched junction bases numbered 8, after V lost 0 bases and J lost 9 bases. The CDR3 spans 15 residues. Looked up from germline, CDR1 is ENHRY and CDR2 is SYGVKD. The DNA of the CDR3 is TGTGCCATCAGTGAGTCGACAGGGTTCGATGGGCCCCAGCATTTT. It translates to CAISESTGFDGPQHF.

The sample holds many counts of this clonotype. The rearrangement joins TRBV20-1 to TRBJ2-7, with 11 bases that match TRBD1. The CDR3 covers 14 residues. Germline V gene data show CDR1 as DFQATT and CDR2 as SNEGSKA (reference sequence). With V trimmed by 6 bases and J by 0 bases, 4 bases remained unmatched. The CDR3 region has the DNA TGCAGTGCAACCGGGACAGGGGGCTCCTACGAGCAGTACTTC. Its translation: CSATGTGGSYEQYF.

The table lists this clonotype with many counts. V and J are TRBV6-1 and TRBJ2-2, with 8 bases matching TRBD1. Trimming cost V 9 bases and J 2 bases; bases outside gene matches: 11. This CDR3 is 16 amino acids long. CDR1 and CDR2 (germline): MNHNS, SASEGT. In nucleotides, the CDR3 is TGTGCCAGTCGACGTACCGGGACAGGCAACACCGGGGAGCTGTTTTTT. It encodes CASRRTGTGNTGELFF.

This clonotype came up many times. The rearrangement links TRBV10-3 to TRBJ2-5; D is possibly TRBD1 or TRBD2 (5 bases each). The CDR3 covers 13 residues. V was clipped by 5 bases and J by 4 bases, with 11 bases between them. Germline lookup yields CDR1 ENHRY and CDR2 SYGVKD. CDR3 sequence (DNA): TGTGCCATCAGTTTGAATGGGGGAGAGACCCAGTACTTC. This translates into CAISLNGGETQYF.

This clonotype occurred a few times. The V call is TRBV7-2, the J call TRBJ1-2; D uncertain. Germline CDR1 reads SGHTA; CDR2 reads FQGNSA. V lost 6 bases and J lost 4, with 12 bases in between. This CDR3 has 13 residues. CDR3: CASRSGQTYGYTF. CDR3 bases: TGTGCCAGCAGGTCCGGGCAGACCTATGGCTACACCTTC.

In this sample, this clonotype turned up many times. The chain carries TRBV12-3 or TRBV12-4 and TRBJ2-5; maybe TRBD1 (6 bases). CDR3 size: 13 residues. Trimming left V 3 bases short and J 5 bases short, with 10 bases between. The CDR3 sequence: CASSFQGPETQYF. The CDR3 region has the DNA TGTGCCAGCAGTTTTCAGGGGCCGGAGACCCAGTACTTC.

This clonotype was detected ten times or more. This chain links TRBV4-3 with TRBJ2-1; TRBD2 agrees at 7 bases. Germline V gene data show CDR1 as LGHNA and CDR2 as YSLEER. The CDR3 runs to 13 residues. Losses at the gene ends were 7 bases for V and 10 bases for J; bases not matched to a gene: 10. CDR3 sequence: CASMSGWGGEQFF. In nucleotides, the CDR3 is TGCGCCAGCATGTCCGGTTGGGGGGGGGAGCAGTTCTTC.

This clonotype was seen many times. V usage is TRBV29-1 and J usage is TRBJ2-5; possible D gene TRBD1, 6 bases. V lost 6 bases and J lost 2, with 10 bases in between. The CDR3 is 12 amino acids. Germline CDR1 and CDR2: SQVTM and ANQGSEA. CDR3 sequence reads: CSVTGGQETQYF. The CDR3, as DNA: TGCAGCGTGACAGGCGGGCAAGAGACCCAGTACTTC.

This clonotype was picked up many times. The chain employs TRBV28 and TRBJ1-6; no reliable D call. V was cut by 2 bases and J by 10 bases, with 9 bases left in between. This CDR3 spans 13 amino acids. Per germline, CDR1 MDHEN and CDR2 SYDVKM. The chain's CDR3 is CASSLPGSSPLHF. Here the CDR3 DNA reads TGTGCCAGCAGTTTACCGGGGAGCTCACCCCTCCACTTT.

V gene TRBV28 combines with J gene TRBJ1-1; D gene uncertain. CDR1 and CDR2 from the germline V gene are MDHEN and SYDVKM. The CDR3 length is 13 residues. Trimming took off 3 bases at V and 1 base at J, with 6 bases between the two ends. The CDR3 loop is CASSFTPNTEAFF. The DNA of the CDR3 is TGTGCCAGCAGTTTCACCCCGAACACTGAAGCTTTCTTT.

This clonotype was found many times. The chain recombines TRBV24-1 with TRBJ2-7; the match to TRBD2 covers 9 bases. CDR3 size: 16 residues. The germline V gene encodes CDR1 KGHDR and CDR2 SFDVKD. Unmatched junction bases numbered 14, after V lost 9 bases and J lost 3 bases. The CDR3 here is CATVIRDTSGYYEQYF. The DNA for the CDR3 is TGTGCCACCGTAATTCGTGATACTAGCGGGTACTACGAGCAGTACTTC.

This clonotype was counted ten times or more. The chain uses TRBV28 and TRBJ2-5; D remains ambiguous. The CDR3 has 15 residues. The germline gives CDR1 MDHEN, CDR2 SYDVKM. Trimming took 2 bases from V and 5 from J, leaving 15 bases between them. The CDR3: CASSLGKRIRETQYF. The CDR3 DNA reads as TGTGCCAGCAGTTTAGGGAAACGAATTCGGGAGACCCAGTACTTC.

This clonotype has ten or more counts. The chain uses TRBV29-1 and TRBJ2-5, with 8 positions matching TRBD2. Germline V gene sequence: CDR1 SQVTM, CDR2 ANQGSEA. The CDR3 has 14 residues. With V trimmed by 8 bases and J by 5 bases, 13 bases remained unmatched. CDR3 sequence (DNA): TGCAGCTCCACCGGGACTAGGGGGGGCGAGACCCAGTACTTC. It translates to CSSTGTRGGETQYF.

This clonotype showed up many times. The gene calls are TRBV12-3 or TRBV12-4 and TRBJ2-1; TRBD2 is a possible D gene (6 bases). The CDR3 runs to 13 residues. V was clipped by 3 bases and J by 4 bases, with 7 bases between them. CDR3 nucleotide sequence: TGTGCCAGCAGTTTTCGGGGGTACAATGAGCAGTTCTTC. This translates into CASSFRGYNEQFF.

The chain carries TRBV5-1 and TRBJ1-1; TRBD1 might be the D (5 bases). The germline gives CDR1 SGHRS, CDR2 YFSETQ. The CDR3 has 14 amino acids. V lost 5 bases and J 3 bases, leaving 14 bases between the germline ends. Here the CDR3 reads CASSGTSEDTEAFF. CDR3 nucleotide sequence: TGCGCCAGCAGTGGGACGTCTGAAGACACTGAAGCTTTCTTT.

In this sample, this clonotype turned up many times. This chain joins TRBV4-3 and TRBJ2-7, with a tentative D call TRBD2 (5 bases). The V end lost 0 bases, the J end lost 5 bases, and 11 bases lay between the germline ends. CDR3 length equals 14 residues. Germline assignment: CDR1 LGHNA and CDR2 YSLEER. This chain's CDR3 is CASSQDRGTNEQYF. The CDR3 coding sequence is TGCGCCAGCAGCCAAGATCGGGGAACTAACGAGCAGTACTTC.